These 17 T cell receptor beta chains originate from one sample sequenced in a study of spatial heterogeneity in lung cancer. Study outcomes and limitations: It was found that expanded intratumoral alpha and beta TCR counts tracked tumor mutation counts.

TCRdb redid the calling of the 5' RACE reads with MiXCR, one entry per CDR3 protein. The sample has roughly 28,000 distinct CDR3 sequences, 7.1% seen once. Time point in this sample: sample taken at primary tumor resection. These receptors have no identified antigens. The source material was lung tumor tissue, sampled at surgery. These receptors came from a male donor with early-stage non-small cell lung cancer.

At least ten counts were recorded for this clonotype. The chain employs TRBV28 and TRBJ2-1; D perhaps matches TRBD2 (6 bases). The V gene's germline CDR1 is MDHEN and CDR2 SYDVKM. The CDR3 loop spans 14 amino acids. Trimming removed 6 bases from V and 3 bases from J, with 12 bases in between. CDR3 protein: CASRRGLIYNEQFF. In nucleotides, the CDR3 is TGTGCCAGCAGACGGGGACTGATCTACAATGAGCAGTTCTTC.

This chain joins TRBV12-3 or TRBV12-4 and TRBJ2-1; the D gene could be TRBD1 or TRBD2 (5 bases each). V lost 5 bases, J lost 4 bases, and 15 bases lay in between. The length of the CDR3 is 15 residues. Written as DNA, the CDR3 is TGTGCCAGCAGTAGAACCGGGACGGTATACAATGAGCAGTTCTTC. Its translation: CASSRTGTVYNEQFF.

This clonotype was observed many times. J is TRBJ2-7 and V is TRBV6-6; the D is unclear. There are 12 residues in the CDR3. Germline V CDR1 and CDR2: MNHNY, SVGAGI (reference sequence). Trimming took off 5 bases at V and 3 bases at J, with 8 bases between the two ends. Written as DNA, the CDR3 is TGTGCCAGCAGTCTCGACATCTACGAGCAGTACTTC. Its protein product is CASSLDIYEQYF.

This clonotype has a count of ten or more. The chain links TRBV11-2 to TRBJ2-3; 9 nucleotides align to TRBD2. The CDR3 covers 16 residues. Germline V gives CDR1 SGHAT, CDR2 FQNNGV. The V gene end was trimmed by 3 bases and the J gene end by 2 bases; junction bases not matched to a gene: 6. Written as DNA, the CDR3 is TGTGCCAGCAGCTTTGGGTCTAGCGGGGCCACAGATACGCAGTATTTT. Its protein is CASSFGSSGATDTQYF.

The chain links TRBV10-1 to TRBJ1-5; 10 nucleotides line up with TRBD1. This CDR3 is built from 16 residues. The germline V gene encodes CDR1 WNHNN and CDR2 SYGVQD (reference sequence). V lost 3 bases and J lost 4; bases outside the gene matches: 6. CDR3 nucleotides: TGCGCCAGCAGTGACCCGGACAGGGGGGATAATCAGCCCCAGCATTTT. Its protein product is CASSDPDRGDNQPQHF.

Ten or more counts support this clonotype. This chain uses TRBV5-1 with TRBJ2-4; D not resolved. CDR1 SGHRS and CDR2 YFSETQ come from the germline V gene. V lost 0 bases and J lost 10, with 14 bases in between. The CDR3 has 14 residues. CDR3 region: CASSLEGTGVIQYF. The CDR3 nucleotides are TGCGCCAGCAGCTTGGAGGGTACGGGTGTAATTCAGTACTTC.

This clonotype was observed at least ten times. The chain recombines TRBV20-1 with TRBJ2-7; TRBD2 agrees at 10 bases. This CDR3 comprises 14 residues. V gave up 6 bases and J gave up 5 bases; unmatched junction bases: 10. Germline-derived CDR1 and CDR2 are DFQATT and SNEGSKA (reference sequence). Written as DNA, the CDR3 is TGCAGTGCCCAGAAGCGGGGGGGAGAGGACGAGCAGTACTTC. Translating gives CSAQKRGGEDEQYF.

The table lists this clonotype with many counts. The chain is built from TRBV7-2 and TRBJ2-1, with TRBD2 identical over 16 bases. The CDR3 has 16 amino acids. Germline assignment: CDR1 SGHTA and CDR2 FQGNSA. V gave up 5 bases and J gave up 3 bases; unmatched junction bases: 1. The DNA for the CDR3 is TGTGCCAGCAGCGGGACTAGCGGGGGGGACTACAATGAGCAGTTCTTC. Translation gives CASSGTSGGDYNEQFF.

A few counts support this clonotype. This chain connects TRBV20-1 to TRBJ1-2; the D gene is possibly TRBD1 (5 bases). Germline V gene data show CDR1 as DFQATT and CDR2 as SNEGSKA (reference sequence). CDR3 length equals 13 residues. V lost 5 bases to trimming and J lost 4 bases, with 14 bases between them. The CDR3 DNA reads TGCAGTGCTCCGCTTGGGGCCTCCTATGGCTACACCTTC. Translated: CSAPLGASYGYTF.

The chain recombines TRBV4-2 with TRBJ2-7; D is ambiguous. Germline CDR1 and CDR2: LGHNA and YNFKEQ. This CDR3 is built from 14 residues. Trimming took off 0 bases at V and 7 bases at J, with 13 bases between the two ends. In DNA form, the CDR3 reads TGTGCCAGCAGCCAAGAACTGAGGTTTATAGAGCAGTACTTC. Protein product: CASSQELRFIEQYF.

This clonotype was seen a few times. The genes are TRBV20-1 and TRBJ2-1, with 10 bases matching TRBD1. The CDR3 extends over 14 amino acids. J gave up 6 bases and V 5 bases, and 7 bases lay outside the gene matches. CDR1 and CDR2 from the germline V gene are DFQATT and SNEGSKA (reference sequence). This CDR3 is CSALRQGAINEQFF. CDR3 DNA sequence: TGCAGTGCTCTGCGACAGGGGGCTATCAATGAGCAGTTCTTC.

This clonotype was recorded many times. The CDR3 region has the DNA TGCGCCAGCAGCTTGTTCCGCCACCCAGGGGACGGGGAGCTGTTTTTT. Translation: CASSLFRHPGDGELFF. V usage is TRBV5-1 and J usage is TRBJ2-2; the D gene is possibly TRBD1 (6 bases). Germline values: CDR1 SGHRS, CDR2 YFSETQ. The germline V and J ends were trimmed by 1 base and 7 bases, with 17 bases remaining between them. The CDR3 sequence is 16 residues long. Complete variable domain (other parts from reference TRBV5-1 and TRBJ2-2): KAGVTQTPRYLIKTRGQQVTLSCSPISGHRSVSWYQQTPGQGLQFLFEYFSETQRNKGNFPGRFSGRQFSNSRSEMNVSTLELGDSALYLCASSLFRHPGDGELFFGEGSRLTVL.

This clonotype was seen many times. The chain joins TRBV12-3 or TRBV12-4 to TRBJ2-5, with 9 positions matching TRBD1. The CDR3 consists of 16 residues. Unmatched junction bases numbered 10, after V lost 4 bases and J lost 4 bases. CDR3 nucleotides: TGTGCCAGCAGTTCACACCAAATGGACAGGGGAGAGACCCAGTACTTC. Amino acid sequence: CASSSHQMDRGETQYF.

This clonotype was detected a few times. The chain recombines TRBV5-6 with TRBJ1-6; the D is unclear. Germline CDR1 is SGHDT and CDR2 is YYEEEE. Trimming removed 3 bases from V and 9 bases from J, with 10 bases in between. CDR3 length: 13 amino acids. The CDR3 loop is CASSSRTGSPLHF. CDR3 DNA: TGTGCCAGCAGCTCAAGGACCGGTTCACCCCTCCACTTT.

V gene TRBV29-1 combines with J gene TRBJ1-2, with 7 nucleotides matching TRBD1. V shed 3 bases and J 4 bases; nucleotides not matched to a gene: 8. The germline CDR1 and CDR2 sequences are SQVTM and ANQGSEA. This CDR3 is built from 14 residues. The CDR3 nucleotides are TGCAGCGTTGACCGGGACAGTAACTCCTATGGCTACACCTTC. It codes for CSVDRDSNSYGYTF.

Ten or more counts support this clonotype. The CDR3 loop is CAISEEVRVTYEQYF. The DNA of the CDR3 is TGTGCCATCAGTGAGGAGGTCAGGGTCACCTACGAGCAGTACTTC. This rearrangement joins TRBV10-3 to TRBJ2-7; a possible D gene is TRBD1 (5 bases). Trimming pared 2 bases from V and 2 bases from J, leaving 13 bases between. The germline V gene encodes CDR1 ENHRY and CDR2 SYGVKD. CDR3 size: 15 residues.

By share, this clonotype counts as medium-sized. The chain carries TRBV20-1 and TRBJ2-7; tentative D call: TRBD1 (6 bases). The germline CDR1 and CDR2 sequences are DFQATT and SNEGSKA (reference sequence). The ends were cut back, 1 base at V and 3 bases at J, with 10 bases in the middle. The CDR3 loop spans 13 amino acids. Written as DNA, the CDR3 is TGCAGTGCTAGAGCCCCGACAGGCTACGAGCAGTACTTC. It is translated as CSARAPTGYEQYF.